Presented here are 23 T cell receptor beta chains from one specimen sequenced in a study of Ad26.COV2.S vaccination and SARS-CoV-2 variants. Indicated treatment: roughly 20 received Ad26.COV2.S at low or high dose, single or two shots; 5 received placebo; per-sample allocation not given. Collection of the samples took place on day 63 after the first injection of vaccine or placebo. TCRdb's table, derived via immunoSEQ multiplex PCR, lists solely in-frame clones and lacks some. The data contain 350,000 to 450,000 clones, roughly 90% of them seen just once; the ten biggest clones take up under 2%. The sequences come from peripheral blood, collected in a trial of Ad26.COV2.S vaccine versus placebo. These receptors were obtained from a person between 18 and 65 years old who received the Ad26.COV2.S COVID-19 vaccine or a placebo.

The chain employs TRBV19 and TRBJ1-3; D gene uncertain. From germline, CDR1 is LNHDA and CDR2 SQIVND (reference sequence). Trimming shortened V by 3 bases and J by 0 bases, and 12 bases separated the two germline ends. CDR3 size: 16 residues. CDR3: CASSILPESSGNTIYF. The CDR3, as DNA: TGTGCCAGTAGTATCCTTCCGGAGAGCTCTGGAAACACCATATATTTT.

The gene calls are TRBV7-9 and TRBJ1-4, with TRBD1 identical over 10 bases. Trimming cost V 2 bases and J 4 bases; bases outside gene matches: 4. The CDR3 is 16 residues long. Germline CDR1 and CDR2: SEHNR and FQNEAQ (reference sequence). The CDR3 coding sequence is TGTGCCAGCAGCTTAATTGGGGACAGGGGTAATGAAAAACTGTTTTTT. This encodes CASSLIGDRGNEKLFF. Full variable domain (missing parts from reference TRBV7-9 and TRBJ1-4): DTGVSQNPRHKITKRGQNVTFRCDPISEHNRLYWYRQTLGQGPEFLTYFQNEAQLEKSRLLSDRFSAERPKGSFSTLEIQRTEQGDSAMYLCASSLIGDRGNEKLFFGSGTQLSVL.

The J gene is TRBJ1-1, the V gene TRBV6-4, with D unresolved. From germline, CDR1 is MRHNA and CDR2 SNTAGT. The ends were cut back, 6 bases at V and 6 bases at J, with 20 bases in the middle. This CDR3 contains 15 residues. The CDR3 DNA sequence: TGTGCCAGCAGAGGGTCCGATCTTGGGCGCTCTGAAGCTTTCTTT. This sequence encodes CASRGSDLGRSEAFF.

The chain uses TRBV18 and TRBJ1-3; D perhaps matches TRBD1 (5 bases). Between the trimmed V and J ends, which lost 3 bases and 3 bases, there was a span of 9 bases. The CDR3 is made up of 14 amino acids. Germline CDR1 is KGHSH and CDR2 is LQKENI. CDR3 DNA sequence: TGTGCCAGCTCACCGTCGCAGGGTGGAAACACCATATATTTT. Its translation is CASSPSQGGNTIYF.

This chain uses TRBV20-1 with TRBJ1-1, with no clear D. V gave up 7 bases and J gave up 7 bases, with 13 bases separating them. Germline assignment: CDR1 DFQATT and CDR2 SNEGSKA (reference sequence). This CDR3 spans 11 amino acids. CDR3 coding DNA: TGCAGTGTTGCGACGGCCATTGAAGCTTTCTTT. As protein: CSVATAIEAFF.

This clone was detected once. J is TRBJ1-5 and V is TRBV27; the D gene is possibly TRBD1 (5 bases). This CDR3 is built from 15 residues. Trimming cost V 4 bases and J 0 bases, with 10 bases left between them. Germline CDR1 is MNHEY and CDR2 is SMNVEV (reference sequence). The CDR3 spells CASSWGRGSNQPQHF. DNA for the CDR3: TGTGCCAGCAGTTGGGGACGGGGTAGCAATCAGCCCCAGCATTTT.

The V gene is TRBV27, the J gene TRBJ1-2, with unresolved D. Germline CDR1 and CDR2: MNHEY and SMNVEV (reference sequence). The CDR3 covers 15 residues. Trimming took 0 bases from V and 5 from J, leaving 13 bases between them. CDR3 nucleotide sequence: TGTGCCAGCAGTTTATCGGTCAATCATTATTATGGCTACACCTTC. This gives the protein CASSLSVNHYYGYTF.

The CDR3 DNA is TGTGCCAGCAGGAGAACAGGGGTGGGCACAGATACGCAGTATTTT. It codes for CASRRTGVGTDTQYF. The chain combines TRBV28 with TRBJ2-3, with TRBD1 matching 7 bases. Unmatched junction bases numbered 7, after V lost 6 bases and J lost 1 base. The CDR3 is 15 amino acids. Germline CDR1 is MDHEN and CDR2 is SYDVKM.

The CDR3 reads CSASRATKETQYF. In DNA form, the CDR3 reads TGCAGTGCTAGTCGGGCAACTAAAGAGACCCAGTACTTC. The J gene is TRBJ2-5, the V gene TRBV20-1; unclear D gene. V lost 3 bases and J lost 3, with 11 bases in between. The germline V gene encodes CDR1 DFQATT and CDR2 SNEGSKA (reference sequence). This CDR3 is built from 13 residues.

The rearrangement joins TRBV19 to TRBJ1-2; perhaps TRBD1 as D (6 bases). This CDR3 contains 15 residues. Trimming left V 4 bases short and J 4 bases short, with 16 bases between. The V gene's germline CDR1 is LNHDA and CDR2 SQIVND (reference sequence). As DNA, the CDR3 is TGTGCCAGTAGTAACCGGGACAAGGCCTTCTATGGCTACACCTTC. Amino acids: CASSNRDKAFYGYTF.

The rearrangement uses TRBV9 and TRBJ2-2; 7 bases fit TRBD2. The CDR3 consists of 16 residues. V dropped 4 bases and J dropped 5; count of bases not matched to a gene: 11. CDR1 and CDR2 from the germline V gene are SGDLS and YYNGEE. In DNA form, the CDR3 reads TGTGCCAGCAGCCCCCAGGCGGGGGAAATAACCGGGGAGCTGTTTTTT. Protein sequence: CASSPQAGEITGELFF. The variable domain in full, with the rest retrieved from reference TRBV9 and TRBJ2-2, is DSGVTQTPKHLITATGQRVTLRCSPRSGDLSVYWYQQSLDQGLQFLIQYYNGEERAKGNILERFSAQQFPDLHSELNLSSLELGDSALYFCASSPQAGEITGELFFGEGSRLTVL.

The chain carries TRBV3-1 (or the pseudogene TRBV3-2) and TRBJ2-1, with 8 bases lining up with TRBD2. The CDR3 length is 16 residues. From germline, CDR1 is LGHDT and CDR2 YNNKEL (reference sequence). After removal of 6 bases from V and 5 bases from J, the junction contained 12 bases not matched to a gene. The CDR3 region has the DNA TGTGCCAGCAGTCCTTTCGGCGGGGGGATAAACAATGAGCAGTTCTTC. Protein sequence: CASSPFGGGINNEQFF.

This clone was seen only once. The rearrangement uses TRBV4-3 and TRBJ2-7, with TRBD2 identical over 9 bases. The germline gives CDR1 LGHNA, CDR2 YSLEER. The CDR3 is 16 amino acids. V dropped 0 bases and J dropped 2; count of bases not matched to a gene: 5. CDR3 sequence (DNA): TGCGCCAGCAGCCAAGATTCTAGCGGGACTACCTACGAGCAGTACTTC. This translates into CASSQDSSGTTYEQYF.

The gene calls are TRBV6-4 and TRBJ2-1, with 7 bases that match TRBD1. The ends lost 2 bases at V and 8 bases at J; junction bases unmatched: 6. CDR1 and CDR2 from the germline V gene are MRHNA and SNTAGT. The CDR3 spans 14 residues. CDR3 DNA: TGTGCCAGCAGTGACAGGGGGCGGCGATATGAGCAGTTCTTC. Amino acids: CASSDRGRRYEQFF.

The chain employs TRBV7-2 and TRBJ2-1; possibly TRBD2 for D (6 bases). The V and J ends lost 3 bases and 3 bases respectively, with 12 bases between them. In germline, CDR1 is SGHTA, CDR2 FQGNSA. This CDR3 has 15 residues. CDR3 protein: CASSFRGDHYNEQFF. The CDR3 coding sequence is TGTGCCAGCAGCTTCCGCGGGGACCACTACAATGAGCAGTTCTTC.

This chain connects TRBV6-6 to TRBJ2-3, with 14 bases fitting TRBD2. The germline gives CDR1 MNHNY, CDR2 SVGAGI (reference sequence). This CDR3 has 20 residues. J was trimmed by 5 bases and V by 5 bases; bases with no gene match: 18. CDR3 nucleotides: TGTGCCAGCAGTCAACCCCCGGGACTAGCGGGGGTGCCCTCGAGAGATACGCAGTATTTT. Translating it yields CASSQPPGLAGVPSRDTQYF.

The chain is built from TRBV24-1 and TRBJ2-2, with a weak D call TRBD2 (5 bases). V lost 8 bases to trimming and J lost 0 bases, with 12 bases between them. Germline CDR1 is KGHDR and CDR2 is SFDVKD. The CDR3 has 15 residues. The CDR3 is CATTHSGTNTGELFF. CDR3 nucleotides: TGTGCCACCACCCACAGCGGCACGAACACCGGGGAGCTGTTTTTT.

This chain connects TRBV6-5 to TRBJ2-2, with D tentatively TRBD2 (5 bases). The CDR3 totals 13 residues. Germline CDR1 MNHEY, CDR2 SVGAGI. V was clipped by 6 bases and J by 3 bases, with 8 bases between them. The CDR3 here is CASSPRDTGELFF. Written as DNA, the CDR3 is TGTGCCAGCAGCCCGCGGGACACCGGGGAGCTGTTTTTT.

V and J are TRBV19 and TRBJ2-7, with a weak D call TRBD1 (5 bases). CDR3 length: 15 amino acids. Germline assignment: CDR1 LNHDA and CDR2 SQIVND (reference sequence). Trimming pared 4 bases from V and 4 bases from J, leaving 17 bases between. CDR3 DNA sequence: TGTGCCAGTAGTAGAGGACACGGCGAGACTTACGAGCAGTACTTC. This translates into CASSRGHGETYEQYF.

The chain combines TRBV4-3 with TRBJ1-1; D uncertain. Germline CDR1 is LGHNA and CDR2 is YSLEER. Trimming pared 0 bases from V and 5 bases from J, leaving 13 bases between. This CDR3 comprises 15 residues. CDR3 nucleotides: TGCGCCAGCAGCCAAGATCGGAGTAGGGTTACTGAAGCTTTCTTT. Encoded protein: CASSQDRSRVTEAFF.

The rearrangement uses TRBV5-1 and TRBJ1-1, with TRBD1 as a possible D gene (6 bases). Trimming pared 0 bases from V and 1 base from J, leaving 16 bases between. CDR1 and CDR2 (germline): SGHRS, YFSETQ. CDR3 length: 17 amino acids. CDR3 protein: CASSLAGGAFRNTEAFF. Here the CDR3 DNA reads TGCGCCAGCAGCTTGGCCGGGGGGGCCTTTCGGAACACTGAAGCTTTCTTT.

This clone has only one observation. The genes are TRBV5-1 and TRBJ2-2, with 8 bases identical to TRBD1. CDR1 SGHRS and CDR2 YFSETQ come from the germline V gene. V shed 1 base and J 2 bases; nucleotides not matched to a gene: 4. This CDR3 has 16 amino acids. CDR3 in amino acids: CASSLRQGRNTGELFF. The DNA for the CDR3 is TGCGCCAGCAGCTTGAGACAGGGGAGAAACACCGGGGAGCTGTTTTTT.

This clone was seen just once. The chain couples TRBV7-2 to TRBJ1-6; no clear D gene. Between the trimmed V and J ends, which lost 0 bases and 8 bases, there was a span of 20 bases. CDR1 is SGHTA and CDR2 is FQGNSA in the germline V gene. The CDR3 has 18 residues. In DNA form, the CDR3 reads TGTGCCAGCAGCTTAGCTGGGGTTAAGGGCGCGTCGGATTCACCCCTCCACTTT. Amino acid sequence: CASSLAGVKGASDSPLHF.